These 14 T cell receptor beta chains share one sample of origin, sequenced in a study of cytomegalovirus exposure and HLA in healthy donors. Vbeta (60) and Jbeta (13) primers were used in the PCR. The table came from immunoSEQ multiplex PCR; TCRdb's copy has only in-frame clones and leaves some out. The sample has tens of thousands of clones; the top ten hold over 7%. Source material: PBMCs. The receptors were gathered from a male donor in good health and CMV-seronegative.

This chain connects TRBV29-1 to TRBJ2-7, with TRBD1 identical over 10 bases. V shed 4 bases, J shed 0 bases, and the junction held 0 bases outside the gene matches. This CDR3 spans 13 amino acids. Germline values: CDR1 SQVTM, CDR2 ANQGSEA. CDR3 protein: CSVGTGGSYEQYF. The CDR3 nucleotides read TGCAGCGTTGGGACAGGGGGCTCCTACGAGCAGTACTTC.

Of note for this clone: Within the sample, other DNA sequences also encode this same CDR3. J is TRBJ1-5 and V is TRBV6-6; D ambiguous. Per the germline V gene, CDR1 is MNHNY and CDR2 is SVGAGI (reference sequence). This CDR3 contains 12 residues. Trimming removed 2 bases from V and 7 bases from J, with 6 bases in between. The CDR3, as DNA: TGTGCCAGCAGTTACCCACGGCAGCCCCAGCATTTT. Translation: CASSYPRQPQHF.

This chain uses TRBV18 with TRBJ2-2; possible D gene TRBD1, 5 bases. Trimming cost V 1 base and J 8 bases, with 14 bases left between them. CDR3 length: 15 amino acids. Per the germline V gene, CDR1 is KGHSH and CDR2 is LQKENI. CDR3 region: CASSPRATHRGELFF. In DNA form, the CDR3 reads TGTGCCAGCTCACCACGCGCGACACACAGGGGGGAGCTGTTTTTT. Together with reference TRBV18 and TRBJ2-2, the CDR3 gives the full variable domain: NAGVMQNPRHLVRRRGQEARLRCSPMKGHSHVYWYRQLPEEGLKFMVYLQKENIIDESGMPKERFSAEFPKEGPSILRIQQVVRGDSAAYFCASSPRATHRGELFFGEGSRLTVL.

This chain uses TRBV15 with TRBJ2-1, with TRBD1 matching over 7 bases. The V gene end was trimmed by 4 bases and the J gene end by 0 bases; junction bases not matched to a gene: 3. The length of the CDR3 is 15 residues. Germline V lookup: CDR1 LNHNV, CDR2 YYDKDF (reference sequence). The CDR3, as DNA: TGTGCCACCAGCAAAAACAGGGGCTCCTACAATGAGCAGTTCTTC. It encodes CATSKNRGSYNEQFF.

This chain uses TRBV19 with TRBJ1-2, with 8 bases fitting TRBD1. The CDR3 loop spans 14 amino acids. The germline V gene encodes CDR1 LNHDA and CDR2 SQIVND (reference sequence). V gave up 7 bases and J gave up 8 bases; unmatched junction bases: 12. The CDR3 sequence: CASTVRQGIRGYTF. CDR3 coding DNA: TGTGCCAGTACCGTGCGACAGGGGATTAGAGGCTACACCTTC.

The chain links TRBV11-2 to TRBJ1-1; a possible D gene is TRBD1 (5 bases). The CDR3 has 15 amino acids. V was shortened by 7 bases and J by 0 bases, with 15 bases between the two germline ends. Germline V gives CDR1 SGHAT, CDR2 FQNNGV. The CDR3 DNA follows: TGTGCCAGCATTAGGCAGGGATCCTTGAACACTGAAGCTTTCTTT. Translating it yields CASIRQGSLNTEAFF.

This chain links TRBV6-1 with TRBJ1-2; 8 nucleotides agree with TRBD1. CDR3 size: 17 residues. CDR1 and CDR2 (germline): MNHNS, SASEGT. J lost 7 bases, V lost 0 bases, and 13 bases had no gene match. The CDR3 DNA sequence: TGTGCCAGCAGTGAAGCGTTTAGGACAGGGCAGCGGGCTGGCTACACCTTC. This codes for CASSEAFRTGQRAGYTF.

V is TRBV11-2 and J is TRBJ2-2; TRBD2 aligns across 7 bases. The germline V gene encodes CDR1 SGHAT and CDR2 FQNNGV. After removal of 1 base from V and 7 bases from J, the junction contained 6 bases not matched to a gene. This CDR3 has 15 residues. CDR3 protein: CASSLGAGRGGELFF. Written as DNA, the CDR3 is TGTGCCAGCAGCTTAGGCGCGGGGAGGGGCGGGGAGCTGTTTTTT.

This chain links TRBV7-9 with TRBJ2-1; TRBD2 aligns across 14 bases. V shed 4 bases, J shed 8 bases, and the junction held 4 bases outside the gene matches. This CDR3 is 15 amino acids long. Per the germline V gene, CDR1 is SEHNR and CDR2 is FQNEAQ (reference sequence). In DNA, the CDR3 is TGTGCCAGCAGCTCGCCGGGACTAGCGGGAGATGAGCAGTTCTTC. Translating gives CASSSPGLAGDEQFF.

This rearrangement joins TRBV6-1 to TRBJ1-5; unclear D gene. CDR1 and CDR2 from the germline V gene are MNHNS and SASEGT. The CDR3 consists of 13 residues. V was shortened by 11 bases and J by 1 base, with 12 bases between the two germline ends. CDR3 region: CASTVVSNQPQHF. The CDR3 coding sequence is TGTGCCTCAACGGTGGTAAGCAATCAGCCCCAGCATTTT.

This chain uses TRBV7-9 with TRBJ1-2; 9 nucleotides line up with TRBD1. Trimming removed 6 bases from V and 9 bases from J; junction bases left unmatched: 8. Germline-derived CDR1 and CDR2 are SEHNR and FQNEAQ (reference sequence). CDR3 length equals 13 residues. The DNA of the CDR3 is TGTGCCAGCAGTCAGGGGACAGGGAGGAGCTACACCTTC. Translation: CASSQGTGRSYTF.

The chain carries TRBV4-2 and TRBJ2-7; D is perhaps TRBD2 (6 bases). Trimming cost V 0 bases and J 3 bases, with 9 bases left between them. CDR3 size: 14 residues. Germline V gene data show CDR1 as LGHNA and CDR2 as YNFKEQ. In DNA form, the CDR3 reads TGTGCCAGCAGCCAAGAAAGGGGAGGCTACGAGCAGTACTTC. As protein: CASSQERGGYEQYF.

The genes are TRBV5-1 and TRBJ1-4; TRBD1 might be the D (5 bases). The V gene lost 0 bases and the J gene lost 7 bases, with 19 bases spanning the gap. CDR1 SGHRS and CDR2 YFSETQ come from the germline V gene. The CDR3 has 17 residues. The CDR3: CASSLDSRELSSEKLFF. CDR3 sequence (DNA): TGCGCCAGCAGCTTGGATAGCAGGGAACTTAGTAGTGAAAAACTGTTTTTT.

This chain connects TRBV7-9 to TRBJ2-3, with 11 bases matching TRBD2. CDR1 and CDR2 from the germline V gene are SEHNR and FQNEAQ (reference sequence). This CDR3 contains 13 residues. The V and J ends lost 2 bases and 8 bases, in that order; junction bases with no gene match: 0. The CDR3 nucleotides read TGTGCCAGCAGCTTAACTAGCGGGAGTACGCAGTATTTT. Its protein is CASSLTSGSTQYF.